A selection of T cell receptor beta chains follows, all from one sample in a study of cytomegalovirus exposure and HLA in healthy donors. Measured with immunoSEQ multiplex PCR; TCRdb has only the in-frame clones, and not every one. In the table there are more than 30,000 clones, 65% to 75% of which are singletons. The specimen was PBMCs. These receptors were obtained from a man between 40 and 49 years old in good health and CMV-seropositive. The CDR3 runs from the conserved cysteine through the conserved F or W. The order of the fields is V gene, J gene, CDR3 protein.

V: TRBV5-1
J: TRBJ1-6
CDR3: CASSLDRESSPLHF

V: TRBV7-3
J: TRBJ1-1
CDR3: CASSVQENTEAFF

V: TRBV11-1
J: TRBJ2-1
CDR3: CASSTRTGSDNEQFF

V: TRBV4-1
J: TRBJ1-5
CDR3: CASSQGTGWPQHF

V: TRBV9
J: -
CDR3: CASSVAQGVYEQYF

V: TRBV9
J: TRBJ2-2
CDR3: CASSRSSGVGTGELFF

V: TRBV25-1
J: TRBJ2-5
CDR3: CASNPAGGTQYF

V: TRBV11-3
J: TRBJ2-5
CDR3: CASSQVRGLQETQYF

V: TRBV2
J: TRBJ1-5
CDR3: CASQGTANQPQHF

V: TRBV5-1
J: TRBJ2-3
CDR3: CASSLAGLTDTQYF

V: TRBV11-2
J: TRBJ1-1
CDR3: CASSFLGQETEAFF

V: TRBV10-3
J: TRBJ1-1
CDR3: CAIRQGYTEAFF

V: TRBV6-5
J: TRBJ2-3
CDR3: CASSRTGLDTQYF

V: TRBV28
J: TRBJ1-1
CDR3: CAPLGARGDTEAFF

V: TRBV5-1
J: TRBJ1-2
CDR3: CASSSGQAPLYGYTF

V: TRBV7-9
J: TRBJ1-5
CDR3: CASSLGAGGWGNQPQHF

V: TRBV27
J: TRBJ2-1
CDR3: CASRPLAATHNEQFF

V: TRBV5-5
J: TRBJ2-1
CDR3: CASSLGLGEYNEQFF

V: TRBV7-9
J: TRBJ1-1
CDR3: CASSFLSNTEAFF

V: TRBV14
J: TRBJ1-3
CDR3: CASSLRGQVNTIYF

V: TRBV6-1
J: TRBJ1-1
CDR3: CASSYTGGVEAFF

V: TRBV5-6
J: TRBJ2-3
CDR3: CASSLGLPTADTQYF

V: TRBV11-2
J: TRBJ2-5
CDR3: CASSLGSGGSLETQYF

V: TRBV10-3
J: -
CDR3: CAISDPRTISSYEQYF

V: TRBV18
J: TRBJ2-6
CDR3: CASSPSSSGANVLTF

V: TRBV5-5
J: TRBJ1-1
CDR3: CASSLEVQNTEAFF

V: TRBV27
J: TRBJ2-2
CDR3: CASSPRDTGTGELFF

V: TRBV29-1
J: TRBJ1-4
CDR3: CSVGSGNEKLFF

V: TRBV23-1
J: TRBJ1-6
CDR3: CASSQPIGTVNSPLHF

V: TRBV9
J: TRBJ2-2
CDR3: CASSPQGTGQAGELFF

V: TRBV29-1
J: TRBJ2-1
CDR3: CSVAHPNEQFF

V: TRBV5-5
J: TRBJ1-2
CDR3: CASSFIPDYGYTF

V: TRBV7-9
J: TRBJ1-6
CDR3: CASSSLGQAKGSPLHF

V: TRBV5-4
J: TRBJ2-3
CDR3: CASSRVGDTQYF

V: TRBV5-1
J: TRBJ1-2
CDR3: CASSFQGNYGYTF

V: TRBV5-1
J: TRBJ2-1
CDR3: CASRGAASSYNEQFF

V: TRBV5-1
J: TRBJ2-7
CDR3: CASSFGGTSYEQYF

V: TRBV18
J: TRBJ1-1
CDR3: CASSPGHEAFF

V: TRBV15
J: TRBJ2-4
CDR3: CATSKTVAKNIQYF

V: TRBV6-5
J: TRBJ1-3
CDR3: CASRPPGQGNTIYF

V: TRBV19
J: TRBJ1-2
CDR3: CASSIVTGGYTF

V: TRBV11-2
J: TRBJ2-3
CDR3: CASRYRGPSAGDTQYF

V: TRBV11-2
J: TRBJ1-6
CDR3: CASSWPPEGSKNSPLHF

V: TRBV7-3
J: TRBJ2-1
CDR3: CASSRETGLINEQFF

V: TRBV5-8
J: TRBJ1-6
CDR3: CASSLFGEMHNSPLHF

V: TRBV11-2
J: TRBJ1-5
CDR3: CASSLGRQDRVDQPQHF

V: TRBV7-8
J: TRBJ1-5
CDR3: CASIPDRSNQPQHF

V: TRBV25-1
J: TRBJ1-3
CDR3: CASSGDRAASGNTIYF

V: TRBV27
J: TRBJ2-3
CDR3: CASSLRTPSTDTQYF

V: TRBV7-9
J: TRBJ1-1
CDR3: CASSPKESEAFF

V: TRBV4-2
J: TRBJ2-1
CDR3: CASSQGSAGGLNEQFF

V: TRBV12-1
J: TRBJ2-3
CDR3: CASSPGTSGGPRVLDTQYF

V: TRBV28
J: TRBJ2-1
CDR3: CASSFGRVGYNEQFF

V: TRBV7-9
J: TRBJ1-2
CDR3: CASSLPNF

V: TRBV2
J: TRBJ2-5
CDR3: CASSGEGRVETQYF